This T cell receptor beta chain emerged from a study of T cell responses to AZD1222 COVID-19 vaccine. Study-level points and caveats: The study found vaccine-associated CD4 TCRs spanning spike, dominant at 160-218 and 743-854. Among the donors, most were white British and more were female, and clonal diversity was possibly underestimated.

The J segment lost 3 bases and the V segment lost 4 bases, leaving 4 bases of the junction unmatched. CDR1 and CDR2 from the germline V gene are ENHRY and SYGVKD. CDR3 length equals 14 residues. Second-dose recipients at about 4 or about 12 weeks were treated as one pooled group. A word on this clone: Antigen specificity is unknown.

TCRdb's table, derived via immunoSEQ multiplex PCR, lists solely in-frame clones and lacks some. The sample comprises fewer than 120,000 clones, 85% to 90% of which are singletons, and about 16% rests with the top ten. The chain recombines TRBV10-3 with TRBJ1-2; the match to TRBD1 covers 8 bases. This TCR derives from an adult who received the AZD1222 COVID-19 vaccine. The specimen comprised peripheral blood, sampled 28 days after the second AZD1222 dose. CDR3 nucleotide sequence: TGTGCCATCAGTGTTCAGGGGGCGGACTATGGCTACACCTTC. It is translated as CAISVQGADYGYTF.